Included here is one TCR beta chain sequence, with context. Its antigen is currently unknown. Germline V CDR1 and CDR2: LNHNV, YYDKDF (reference sequence). The CDR3 covers 14 residues. V shed 8 bases and J 7 bases; nucleotides not matched to a gene: 7. The PCR had 60 Vbeta and 13 Jbeta primers. Profiled with immunoSEQ multiplex PCR; TCRdb holds only in-frame clones, not every one. The table lists around 150,000 clones, 60% to 80% of them singletons, with approximately 15% in the top ten. The source of the sample is a study of cytomegalovirus exposure and HLA in healthy donors. Study results and limitations: Association with HLA alleles at 0.05 false discovery rate was found for some 18,000 TCR beta sequences in a later analysis. Reported results showed that the classifier diagnosed cytomegalovirus status with high specificity and sensitivity.

This chain connects TRBV15 to TRBJ2-2, with TRBD2 matching 10 bases. The sequence derives from a woman aged 35 to 49 in good health and CMV-seronegative. Specimen: PBMCs. The CDR3 loop reads CATSRTSGDGELFF. Here the CDR3 DNA reads TGTGCCACCTCCCGGACTAGCGGAGACGGGGAGCTGTTTTTT.